The 8 T cell receptor beta chains below come from one sample, sequenced in a study of blood T cell repertoires in COVID-19. TCRdb's copy holds only in-frame clones and misses some; the assay was immunoSEQ multiplex PCR. The profile shows about 270,000 clones, under 95% of them singletons. The sequenced sample was PBMCs or T cells enriched from blood (not recorded which). Receptors originate from a man aged 35 to 55 who had been exposed to COVID-19.

The rearrangement uses TRBV11-2 and TRBJ2-2, with 10 nucleotides matching TRBD2. Trimming at V came to 5 bases and at J to 6 bases, leaving 12 bases not matched to a gene. The CDR3 has 17 amino acids. Germline values: CDR1 SGHAT, CDR2 FQNNGV. CDR3 amino acids: CASSNGVAGGVPGELFF. CDR3 DNA sequence: TGTGCCAGCAGCAACGGGGTAGCGGGAGGTGTCCCCGGGGAGCTGTTTTTT. The full variable domain, rest sourced from reference TRBV11-2 and TRBJ2-2, is EAGVAQSPRYKIIEKRQSVAFWCNPISGHATLYWYQQILGQGPKLLIQFQNNGVVDDSQLPKDRFSAERLKGVDSTLKIQPAKLEDSAVYLCASSNGVAGGVPGELFFGEGSRLTVL.

The V call is TRBV5-1, the J call TRBJ2-1; TRBD1 is a possible D gene (6 bases). The V gene's germline CDR1 is SGHRS and CDR2 YFSETQ. Trimming cost V 5 bases and J 4 bases, with 10 bases left between them. The CDR3 consists of 13 residues. CDR3 DNA sequence: TGCGCCAGCAGTCAACAGGGATACAATGAGCAGTTCTTC. Protein product: CASSQQGYNEQFF.

The chain links TRBV9 to TRBJ2-1; a weak D match, TRBD2 (5 bases). The germline V and J ends were trimmed by 3 bases and 15 bases, with 19 bases remaining between them. CDR3 length equals 13 residues. Per germline, CDR1 SGDLS and CDR2 YYNGEE. CDR3 bases: TGTGCCAGCAGCGGACTCGAACTAGGTCCTCCGTTCTTC. Its protein is CASSGLELGPPFF. The whole variable domain, remainder taken from reference TRBV9 and TRBJ2-1, is DSGVTQTPKHLITATGQRVTLRCSPRSGDLSVYWYQQSLDQGLQFLIQYYNGEERAKGNILERFSAQQFPDLHSELNLSSLELGDSALYFCASSGLELGPPFFGPGTRLTVL.

V gene TRBV3-1 (or the pseudogene TRBV3-2) combines with J gene TRBJ2-7, with 7 nucleotides matching TRBD2. The ends lost 5 bases at V and 12 bases at J; junction bases unmatched: 7. This CDR3 spans 11 amino acids. In germline, CDR1 is LGHDT, CDR2 YNNKEL (reference sequence). CDR3 in DNA: TGTGCCAGCAGCGTGAGGACTAGAATGTACTTC. This sequence encodes CASSVRTRMYF.

CDR3 bases: TGTGCCAGCGGGACAGGGGGCACAGATACGCAGTATTTT. Protein: CASGTGGTDTQYF. This rearrangement joins TRBV11-2 to TRBJ2-3; TRBD1 matches at 10 bases. CDR3 length: 13 residues. Per the germline V gene, CDR1 is SGHAT and CDR2 is FQNNGV. V dropped 8 bases and J dropped 1; count of bases not matched to a gene: 0.

This chain joins TRBV3-1 (or the pseudogene TRBV3-2) and TRBJ2-1; TRBD2 matches 12 bases. V shed 3 bases and J 3 bases; nucleotides not matched to a gene: 0. The CDR3 is made up of 15 amino acids. CDR1 and CDR2 (germline): LGHDT, YNNKEL (reference sequence). CDR3 region: CASSQTSGSYNEQFF. CDR3 nucleotide sequence: TGTGCCAGCAGCCAGACTAGCGGGAGCTACAATGAGCAGTTCTTC.

The rearrangement links TRBV28 to TRBJ1-2; D is perhaps TRBD1 (5 bases). V dropped 6 bases and J dropped 6 bases, with 14 bases sitting between them. CDR1 is MDHEN, CDR2 SYDVKM, per germline. This CDR3 contains 13 residues. CDR3 DNA: TGTGCCAGCAGCTCACAACCGGGGGATGGCTACACCTTC. It specifies CASSSQPGDGYTF.

This clone was counted a single time. The chain combines TRBV6-6 with TRBJ2-7; 12 bases agree with TRBD1. The germline V gene has CDR1 MNHNY and CDR2 SVGAGI (reference sequence). The CDR3 is made up of 15 amino acids. J was trimmed by 4 bases and V by 6 bases; bases with no gene match: 7. The CDR3 coding sequence is TGTGCCAGCAGAATCGGGACAGGGGGCGGGTACGAGCAGTACTTC. It specifies CASRIGTGGGYEQYF.